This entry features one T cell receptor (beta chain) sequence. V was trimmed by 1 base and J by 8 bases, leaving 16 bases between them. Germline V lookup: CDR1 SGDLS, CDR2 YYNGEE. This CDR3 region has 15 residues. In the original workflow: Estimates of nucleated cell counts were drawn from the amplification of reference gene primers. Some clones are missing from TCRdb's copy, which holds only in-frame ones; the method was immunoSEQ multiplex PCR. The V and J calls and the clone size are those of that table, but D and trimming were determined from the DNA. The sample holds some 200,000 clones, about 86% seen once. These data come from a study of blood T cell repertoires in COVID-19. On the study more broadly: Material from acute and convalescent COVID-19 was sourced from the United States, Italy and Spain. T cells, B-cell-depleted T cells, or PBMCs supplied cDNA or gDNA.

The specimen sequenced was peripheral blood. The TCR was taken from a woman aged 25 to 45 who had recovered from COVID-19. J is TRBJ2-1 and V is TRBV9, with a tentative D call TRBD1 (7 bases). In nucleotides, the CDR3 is TGTGCCAGCAGCGTATCAGGGGGGACGGGATATGAGCAGTTCTTC. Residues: CASSVSGGTGYEQFF. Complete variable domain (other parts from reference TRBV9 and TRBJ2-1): DSGVTQTPKHLITATGQRVTLRCSPRSGDLSVYWYQQSLDQGLQFLIQYYNGEERAKGNILERFSAQQFPDLHSELNLSSLELGDSALYFCASSVSGGTGYEQFFGPGTRLTVL.